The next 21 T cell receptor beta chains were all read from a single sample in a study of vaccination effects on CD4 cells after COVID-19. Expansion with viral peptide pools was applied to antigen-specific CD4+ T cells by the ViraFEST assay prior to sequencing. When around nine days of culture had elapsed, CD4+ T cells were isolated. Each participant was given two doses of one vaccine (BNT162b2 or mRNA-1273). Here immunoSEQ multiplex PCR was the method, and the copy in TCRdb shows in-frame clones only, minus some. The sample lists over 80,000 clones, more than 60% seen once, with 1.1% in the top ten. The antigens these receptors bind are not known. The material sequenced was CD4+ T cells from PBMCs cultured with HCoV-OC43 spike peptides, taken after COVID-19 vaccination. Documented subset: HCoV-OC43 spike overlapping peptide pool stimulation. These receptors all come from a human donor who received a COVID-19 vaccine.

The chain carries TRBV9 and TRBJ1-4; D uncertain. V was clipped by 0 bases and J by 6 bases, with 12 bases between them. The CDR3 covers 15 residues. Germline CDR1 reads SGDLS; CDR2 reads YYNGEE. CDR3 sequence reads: CASSVDGMSDEKLFF. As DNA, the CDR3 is TGTGCCAGCAGCGTAGACGGGATGTCGGATGAAAAACTGTTTTTT.

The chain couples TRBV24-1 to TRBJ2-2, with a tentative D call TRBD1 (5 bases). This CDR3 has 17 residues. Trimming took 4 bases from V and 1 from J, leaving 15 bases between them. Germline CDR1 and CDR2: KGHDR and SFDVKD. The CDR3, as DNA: TGTGCCACCAGTGACTCCCTCGATAGGGGGAACACCGGGGAGCTGTTTTTT. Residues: CATSDSLDRGNTGELFF.

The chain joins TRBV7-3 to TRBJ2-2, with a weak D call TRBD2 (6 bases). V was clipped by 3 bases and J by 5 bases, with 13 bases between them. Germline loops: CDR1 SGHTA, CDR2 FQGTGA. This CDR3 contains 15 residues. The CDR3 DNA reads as TGTGCCAGCAGCTTTTCCGGGGGTCATACCGGGGAGCTGTTTTTT. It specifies CASSFSGGHTGELFF.

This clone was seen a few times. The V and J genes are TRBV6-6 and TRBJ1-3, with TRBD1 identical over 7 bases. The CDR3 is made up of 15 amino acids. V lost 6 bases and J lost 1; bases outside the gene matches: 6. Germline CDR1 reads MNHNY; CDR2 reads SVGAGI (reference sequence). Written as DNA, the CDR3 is TGTGCCAGCAGCCGCTCGACAGGGTCTGGAAACACCATATATTTT. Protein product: CASSRSTGSGNTIYF.

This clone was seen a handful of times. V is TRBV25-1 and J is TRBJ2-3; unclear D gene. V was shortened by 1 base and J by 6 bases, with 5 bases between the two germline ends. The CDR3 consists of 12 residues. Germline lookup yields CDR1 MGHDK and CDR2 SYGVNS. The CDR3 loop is CASSEFGDTQYF. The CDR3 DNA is TGTGCCAGCAGTGAATTCGGGGATACGCAGTATTTT.

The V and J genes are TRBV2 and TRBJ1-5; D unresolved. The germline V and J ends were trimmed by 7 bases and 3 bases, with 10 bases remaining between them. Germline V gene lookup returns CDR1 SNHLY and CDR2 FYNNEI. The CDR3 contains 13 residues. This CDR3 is CASTRGLNQPQHF. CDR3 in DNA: TGTGCCAGCACTCGTGGCCTCAATCAGCCCCAGCATTTT.

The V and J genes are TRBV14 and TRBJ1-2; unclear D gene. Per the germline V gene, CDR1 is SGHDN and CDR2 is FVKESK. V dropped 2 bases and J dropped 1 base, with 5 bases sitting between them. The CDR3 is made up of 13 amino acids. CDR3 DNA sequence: TGTGCCAGCAGCCAAACCCTTAACTATGGCTACACCTTC. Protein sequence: CASSQTLNYGYTF.

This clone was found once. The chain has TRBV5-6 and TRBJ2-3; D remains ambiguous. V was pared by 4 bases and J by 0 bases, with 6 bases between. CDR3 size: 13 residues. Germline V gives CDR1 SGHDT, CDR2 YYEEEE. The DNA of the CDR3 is TGTGCCAGCAGCCACTTTAGCACAGATACGCAGTATTTT. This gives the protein CASSHFSTDTQYF.

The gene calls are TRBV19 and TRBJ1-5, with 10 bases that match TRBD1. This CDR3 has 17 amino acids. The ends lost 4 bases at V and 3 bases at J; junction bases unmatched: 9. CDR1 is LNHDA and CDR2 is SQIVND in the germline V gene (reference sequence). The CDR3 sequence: CASSKPPGQGINQPQHF. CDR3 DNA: TGTGCCAGTAGTAAACCTCCGGGACAGGGGATCAATCAGCCCCAGCATTTT.

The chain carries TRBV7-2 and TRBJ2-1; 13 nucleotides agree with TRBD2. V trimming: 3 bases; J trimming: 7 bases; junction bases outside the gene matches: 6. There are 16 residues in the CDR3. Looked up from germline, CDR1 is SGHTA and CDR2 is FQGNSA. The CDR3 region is CASSFTSGGARNEQFF. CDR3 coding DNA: TGTGCCAGCAGCTTCACTAGCGGGGGGGCGCGTAATGAGCAGTTCTTC.

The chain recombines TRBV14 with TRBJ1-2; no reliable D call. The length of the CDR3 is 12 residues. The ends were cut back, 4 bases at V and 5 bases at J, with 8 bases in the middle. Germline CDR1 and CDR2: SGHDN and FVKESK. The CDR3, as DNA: TGTGCCAGCAGCCCAAGCAGTTATGGCTACACCTTC. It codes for CASSPSSYGYTF.

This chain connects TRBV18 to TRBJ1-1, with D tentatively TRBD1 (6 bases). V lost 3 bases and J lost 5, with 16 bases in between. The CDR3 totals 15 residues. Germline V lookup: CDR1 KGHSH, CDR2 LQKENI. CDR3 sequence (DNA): TGTGCCAGCTCACCGCTCGGGGGGCGTGGGACTGAAGCTTTCTTT. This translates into CASSPLGGRGTEAFF.

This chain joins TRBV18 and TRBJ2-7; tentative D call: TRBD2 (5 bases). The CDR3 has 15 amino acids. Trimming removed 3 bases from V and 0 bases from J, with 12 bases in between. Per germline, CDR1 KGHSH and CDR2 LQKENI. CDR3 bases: TGTGCCAGCTCACCCAGGACTGCCAGCTCCTACGAGCAGTACGTC. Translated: CASSPRTASSYEQYV.

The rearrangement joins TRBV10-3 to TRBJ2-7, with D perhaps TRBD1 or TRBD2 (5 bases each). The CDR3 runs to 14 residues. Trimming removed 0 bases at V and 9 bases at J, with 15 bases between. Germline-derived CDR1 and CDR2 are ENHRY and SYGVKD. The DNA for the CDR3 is TGTGCCATCAGTGAGTCTGGGGCAGGAGGAGCGCAGTACGTC. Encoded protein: CAISESGAGGAQYV.

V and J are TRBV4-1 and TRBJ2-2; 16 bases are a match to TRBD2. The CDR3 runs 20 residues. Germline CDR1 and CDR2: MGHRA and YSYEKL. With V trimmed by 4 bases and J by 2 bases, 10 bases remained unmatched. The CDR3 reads CASSREPGLAGGQNTGELFF. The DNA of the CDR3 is TGCGCCAGCAGCCGAGAACCGGGACTAGCGGGGGGGCAAAACACCGGGGAGCTGTTTTTT.

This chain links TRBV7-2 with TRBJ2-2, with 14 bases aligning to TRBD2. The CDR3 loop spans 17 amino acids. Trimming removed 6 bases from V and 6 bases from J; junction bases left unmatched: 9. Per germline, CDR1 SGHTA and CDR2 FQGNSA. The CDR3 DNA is TGTGCCAGCAGGGGGACTAGCGGGGGCCCCGGGGCCGGGGAGCTGTTTTTT. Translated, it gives CASRGTSGGPGAGELFF.

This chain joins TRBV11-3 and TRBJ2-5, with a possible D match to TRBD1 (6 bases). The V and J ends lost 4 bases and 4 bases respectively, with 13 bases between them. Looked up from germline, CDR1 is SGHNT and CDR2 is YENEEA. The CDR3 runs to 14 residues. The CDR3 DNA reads TGTGCCAGCAGCTCCCGTGGGGGCAGAGAGACCCAGTACTTC. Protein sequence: CASSSRGGRETQYF.

CDR3 bases: TGTGCCAGCAGTGATTATACCCGCACAGATACGCAGTATTTT. Translated: CASSDYTRTDTQYF. The V gene is TRBV6-1, the J gene TRBJ2-3; D unclear. The V end lost 3 bases, the J end lost 1 base, and 8 bases lay between the germline ends. CDR1 MNHNS and CDR2 SASEGT come from the germline V gene. The CDR3 runs to 14 residues.

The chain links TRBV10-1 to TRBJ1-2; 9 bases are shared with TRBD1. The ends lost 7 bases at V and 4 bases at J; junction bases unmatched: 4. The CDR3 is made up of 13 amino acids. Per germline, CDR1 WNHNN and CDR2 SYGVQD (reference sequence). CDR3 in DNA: TGCGCCAGCAACCCGGGACAGGGCTATGGCTACACCTTC. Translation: CASNPGQGYGYTF.

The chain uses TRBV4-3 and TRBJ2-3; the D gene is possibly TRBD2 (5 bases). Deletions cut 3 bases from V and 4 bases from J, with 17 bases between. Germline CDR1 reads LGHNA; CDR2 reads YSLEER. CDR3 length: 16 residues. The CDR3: CASSHPRVLSADTQYF. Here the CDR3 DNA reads TGCGCCAGCAGCCACCCGCGGGTTTTAAGCGCAGATACGCAGTATTTT.

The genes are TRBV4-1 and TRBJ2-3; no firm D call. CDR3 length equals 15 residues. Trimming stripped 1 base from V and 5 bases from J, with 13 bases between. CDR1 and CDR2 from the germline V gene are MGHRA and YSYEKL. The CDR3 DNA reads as TGCGCCAGCAGCCAAGGGCTGGAACTGGGAGATACGCAGTATTTT. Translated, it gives CASSQGLELGDTQYF.